The rows below give T cell receptor beta chains drawn from one sample of a study of cytomegalovirus exposure and HLA in healthy donors. TCRdb keeps only in-frame clones here, not all; method: immunoSEQ multiplex PCR. The table includes 130,000 or so clones, over 70% detected once. The specimen was PBMCs. Receptor source: a woman aged 40 to 50 in good health and CMV-seropositive. Each CDR3 is given with its conserved first and last residue. The D gene is left open where the match is weak. Rows may omit the clone size; those that give it use once, few, many or a size class.

d_call,clone_size,v_call,j_call,cdr3_aa,cdr3_nt
-,few,TRBV21-1,TRBJ1-6,CASSNRTVSVSSYNSPLHF,TGTGCCAGCAGCAATCGGACAGTCAGCGTTAGCTCCTATAATTCACCCCTCCACTTT
-,-,TRBV9,TRBJ2-3,CASSVGGRAGVDTQYF,TGTGCCAGCAGCGTAGGGGGGCGGGCGGGAGTGGATACGCAGTATTTT
-,-,TRBV30,TRBJ1-1,CAWTGGMNTEAFF,TGTGCCTGGACAGGAGGCATGAACACTGAAGCTTTCTTT
TRBD1,-,TRBV6-1,TRBJ1-5,CASTLGQGGNQPQHF,TGTGCCAGCACTCTGGGACAGGGAGGCAATCAGCCCCAGCATTTT
-,-,TRBV9,TRBJ1-1,CASSAFTGMNTEAFF,TGTGCCAGCAGCGCATTTACAGGGATGAACACTGAAGCTTTCTTT
-,few,TRBV7-2,TRBJ1-1,CASSSRTQGFLNTEAFF,TGTGCCAGCAGCTCCCGGACACAGGGATTTTTGAACACTGAAGCTTTCTTT
-,-,TRBV7-2,TRBJ2-5,CASSFAGAGAETQYF,TGTGCCAGCAGCTTCGCGGGGGCAGGGGCAGAGACCCAGTACTTC
TRBD2,-,TRBV9,TRBJ2-7,CASSVAGLAGFYEQYF,TGTGCCAGCAGCGTAGCGGGCCTAGCGGGATTTTACGAGCAGTACTTC
TRBD1,-,TRBV7-9,TRBJ2-7,CASSLPQDRLTYEQYF,TGTGCCAGCAGCTTACCCCAGGACAGGTTGACCTACGAGCAGTACTTC
TRBD1,-,TRBV11-1,TRBJ2-1,CASSLQGAKDNEQFF,TGTGCCAGCAGCCTACAGGGGGCGAAGGACAATGAGCAGTTCTTC